This T cell receptor beta chain emerged from a study of cytomegalovirus exposure and HLA in healthy donors. Broader study findings: In a later analysis, at a false discovery rate of 0.05, approximately 16,000 TCR beta sequences were associated with HLA alleles. In a later analysis, a missense DCLRE1C variant was linked to TCR beta V- and J-gene trimming. In terms of immune exposure information, only CMV serostatus was available.

Healthy bone marrow donors supplied every sample. Note on this clone: The antigen is unknown.

This CDR3 has 15 residues. V shed 2 bases and J shed 3 bases, with 14 bases lying between them. Germline V lookup: CDR1 MNHEY, CDR2 SVGAGI. Researchers ran the PCR with 60 Vbeta and 13 Jbeta primers. The repertoire was sequenced with immunoSEQ multiplex PCR; TCRdb's copy has only in-frame clones and lacks some. The table has over 150,000 clones, over 65% seen once; the top ten hold more than 3.5%. The source is a woman aged 60-70 years in good health and CMV-seropositive. Sequencing used PBMCs. V usage is TRBV6-5 and J usage is TRBJ2-7, with D possibly TRBD2 on 6 matching bases. The CDR3 bases are TGTGCCAGCAGTTACGAGATAGCGGCTATCTACGAGCAGTACTTC. Protein sequence: CASSYEIAAIYEQYF.